This T cell receptor beta chain was profiled in a study of Ad26.COV2.S vaccination and SARS-CoV-2 variants. Study-wide background: Within the COV1001 Ad26.COV2.S trial arm, the donor was enrolled.

Study results and limitations: Measures of TCR breadth and depth may have fallen short of total T cell responses. Breadth, reportedly substantial, characterized the spike-specific CD8+ and CD4+ T cell responses after vaccination.

Points on this clone: The antigen is undetermined.

Measured with immunoSEQ multiplex PCR; TCRdb has only the in-frame clones, and not every one. Among about 350,000 clones listed, about 85% were seen once. Noted treatment: about 20 received Ad26.COV2.S at low or high dose, single or two shots; roughly five received placebo; per-sample allocation not given. Sampling was done on day 63 after the first vaccine or placebo injection. Expression of Wuhan-strain SARS-CoV-2 spike came from the Ad26 vector that formed the vaccine. The CDR3 is 12 residues long. V was trimmed by 4 bases and J by 12 bases, leaving 16 bases between them. Germline lookup yields CDR1 SQVTM and CDR2 ANQGSEA.

The source is a person between 18 and 59 years old who received the Ad26.COV2.S COVID-19 vaccine or a placebo. This material consisted of peripheral blood, taken in a trial of Ad26.COV2.S vaccine versus placebo. The rearrangement links TRBV29-1 to TRBJ2-1, with D perhaps TRBD1 or TRBD2 (7 bases each). CDR3 region: CSVAGGGLPQFF. DNA of the CDR3: TGCAGCGTTGCAGGGGGGGGACTCCCGCAGTTCTTC.